These 23 T cell receptor beta chains were all obtained from the same sample, sequenced in a study of T cell clones after liver transplantation. The method was immunoSEQ multiplex PCR; TCRdb's version includes in-frame clones alone and lacks a portion of them. The sample lists over 45,000 clones; roughly 71% were seen once. The material was CD4+ T cells from blood, obtained approximately 54 months after liver transplant. These receptors were taken from a human patient who received a liver transplant. Among the T cells, some may be from the graft donor.

This sequence joins TRBV15 and TRBJ2-7; 9 bases fit TRBD1. Per germline, CDR1 LNHNV and CDR2 YYDKDF (reference sequence). V lost 3 bases and J lost 7; bases outside the gene matches: 10. The CDR3 loop spans 15 amino acids. This CDR3 reads CATSSPGQGKPEQYF. The CDR3, as DNA: TGTGCCACCAGCAGTCCGGGACAGGGCAAACCGGAGCAGTACTTC.

The V and J genes are TRBV28 and TRBJ1-6, with D unclear. Germline CDR1 MDHEN, CDR2 SYDVKM. The V end lost 8 bases, the J end lost 10 bases, and 21 bases lay between the germline ends. This CDR3 comprises 15 residues. The CDR3 coding sequence is TGTGCCAGCCTAGAAGCGGGTGGGGAAGGCTCACCCCTCCACTTT. Protein: CASLEAGGEGSPLHF.

A few counts support this clone. J is TRBJ2-2 and V is TRBV18, with 8 bases aligning to TRBD2. V was pared by 2 bases and J by 5 bases, with 16 bases of the junction left unmatched. This CDR3 spans 19 amino acids. CDR1 KGHSH and CDR2 LQKENI come from the germline V gene. The chain's CDR3 is CASSPYTSGVSGRTGELFF. The CDR3 DNA is TGTGCCAGCTCACCATACACTAGCGGAGTCAGTGGGAGGACCGGGGAGCTGTTTTTT.

This clone appeared a few times. The chain employs TRBV21-1 and TRBJ2-3. TRBV21-1 is given as a pseudogene. This CDR3 has 13 residues. CDR3 nucleotide sequence: TGTGCCAGCAGCCCGGAAAGCACAGATACGCAGTATTTT. It encodes CASSPESTDTQYF.

The DNA for the CDR3 is TGTGCCAGCAGTTTATTAGACAGACTGTTTTTT. Protein sequence: CASSLLDRLFF. This rearrangement joins TRBV28 to TRBJ1-4, with D possibly TRBD1 on 5 matching bases. V dropped 1 base and J dropped 13 bases, with 7 bases sitting between them. The CDR3 has 11 residues. Germline-derived CDR1 and CDR2 are MDHEN and SYDVKM. The full variable domain, rest sourced from reference TRBV28 and TRBJ1-4, is DVKVTQSSRYLVKRTGEKVFLECVQDMDHENMFWYRQDPGLGLRLIYFSYDVKMKEKGDIPEGYSVSREKKERFSLILESASTNQTSMYLCASSLLDRLFFGSGTQLSVL.

This clone occurred a few times. The genes are TRBV29-1 and TRBJ2-7; TRBD1 is a possible D gene (6 bases). V gave up 7 bases and J gave up 2 bases, with 15 bases separating them. Looked up from germline, CDR1 is SQVTM and CDR2 is ANQGSEA. The CDR3 loop spans 13 amino acids. The CDR3 protein is CSAAGQTAYEQYF. CDR3 in DNA: TGCAGCGCCGCAGGACAGACCGCCTACGAGCAGTACTTC.

V gene TRBV4-1 combines with J gene TRBJ1-2; no clear D gene. The CDR3 has 16 amino acids. Germline CDR1 and CDR2: MGHRA and YSYEKL. V was shortened by 0 bases and J by 5 bases, with 16 bases between the two germline ends. The CDR3 sequence is CASSQDQGLSFYGYTF. The CDR3 coding sequence is TGCGCCAGCAGCCAAGATCAAGGTTTAAGCTTTTATGGCTACACCTTC.

This sequence joins TRBV2 and TRBJ2-7, with TRBD1 matching over 10 bases. The CDR3 consists of 14 residues. The germline V gene encodes CDR1 SNHLY and CDR2 FYNNEI. V was clipped by 4 bases and J by 6 bases; unmatched bases: 6. CDR3 DNA: TGTGCCAGCAGTGCCGGGACAGGGGTCGGCGAGCAGTACTTC. It is translated as CASSAGTGVGEQYF.

With respect to this clone: This may be a read error, as it is one base from a much larger clone. The V call is TRBV6-1, the J call TRBJ2-7, with 8 positions matching TRBD1. Germline V gene lookup returns CDR1 MNHNS and CDR2 SASEGT. Trimming cost V 6 bases and J 0 bases; bases outside gene matches: 4. This CDR3 has 14 residues. CDR3 nucleotide sequence: TGTGCCAGCAGATGGGACAGGAGCTCCTACGAGCAGTACTTC. Residues: CASRWDRSSYEQYF.

This clone was observed a handful of times. This chain connects TRBV19 to TRBJ1-6, with D uncertain. V was pared by 5 bases and J by 8 bases, with 16 bases between. There are 15 residues in the CDR3. Germline V gene lookup returns CDR1 LNHDA and CDR2 SQIVND (reference sequence). The CDR3 reads CASSSEMAYDSPLHF. CDR3 in DNA: TGTGCCAGTAGTTCCGAGATGGCATATGATTCACCCCTCCACTTT.

The chain has TRBV7-2 and TRBJ1-1; TRBD1 is a possible D gene (5 bases). Per the germline V gene, CDR1 is SGHTA and CDR2 is FQGNSA. V was cut by 5 bases and J by 0 bases, with 10 bases left in between. The CDR3 loop spans 14 amino acids. CDR3 sequence (DNA): TGTGCCAGCAGCAGGGGAAGGGTGAACACTGAAGCTTTCTTT. Its protein product is CASSRGRVNTEAFF.

This chain links TRBV28 with TRBJ2-7, with a weak D call TRBD2 (5 bases). V shed 5 bases and J shed 1 base, with 15 bases lying between them. The CDR3 extends over 15 amino acids. Germline V gene lookup returns CDR1 MDHEN and CDR2 SYDVKM. CDR3 region: CASSPGGGGSYEQYF. For the CDR3, the DNA is TGTGCCAGCAGTCCGGGCGGCGGCGGGTCCTACGAGCAGTACTTC.

V and J are TRBV6-5 and TRBJ2-3; 11 nucleotides match TRBD2. J was trimmed by 2 bases and V by 0 bases; bases with no gene match: 1. Germline V CDR1 and CDR2: MNHEY, SVGAGI. This CDR3 has 16 amino acids. The CDR3 loop is CASSYSLAGVTDTQYF. CDR3 coding DNA: TGTGCCAGCAGTTACTCACTAGCGGGGGTCACAGATACGCAGTATTTT.

This clone was seen only once. The chain combines TRBV7-2 with TRBJ2-7; D could derive from TRBD1 or TRBD2 (5 bases each). The CDR3 covers 19 residues. The V end was cut by 4 bases, the J end by 0 bases, with 25 bases between. The germline V gene has CDR1 SGHTA and CDR2 FQGNSA. CDR3 protein: CASSYRSGTQGTSSYEQYF. The DNA for the CDR3 is TGTGCCAGCAGCTATCGTTCCGGGACCCAGGGAACGAGCTCCTACGAGCAGTACTTC.

This CDR3 is CASSEAHQETQYF. In nucleotides, the CDR3 is TGCGCCAGCAGTGAGGCCCACCAAGAGACCCAGTACTTC. J is TRBJ2-5 and V is TRBV10-2; no clear D gene. This CDR3 has 13 residues. Germline V gives CDR1 WSHSY, CDR2 SAAADI. V lost 2 bases to trimming and J lost 0 bases, with 4 bases between them.

This clone was recorded once. J is TRBJ2-7 and V is TRBV7-9; TRBD1 agrees at 10 bases. This CDR3 spans 13 amino acids. J was trimmed by 7 bases and V by 6 bases; bases with no gene match: 6. Per germline, CDR1 SEHNR and CDR2 FQNEAQ (reference sequence). The CDR3 loop reads CASSLDRGREQYF. DNA of the CDR3: TGTGCCAGCAGTCTCGACAGGGGGCGTGAGCAGTACTTC.

The rearrangement links TRBV28 to TRBJ1-1; the D gene is possibly TRBD1 (6 bases). Deletions cut 5 bases from V and 0 bases from J, with 10 bases between. The CDR3 has 14 residues. The germline gives CDR1 MDHEN, CDR2 SYDVKM. In DNA, the CDR3 is TGTGCCAGCAGTCCCGGGACACTGAACACTGAAGCTTTCTTT. This translates into CASSPGTLNTEAFF.

J is TRBJ1-1 and V is TRBV11-2; TRBD1 might be the D (5 bases). Germline lookup yields CDR1 SGHAT and CDR2 FQNNGV. The V end lost 1 base, the J end lost 4 bases, and 13 bases lay between the germline ends. The CDR3 loop spans 15 amino acids. CDR3 region: CASSLGQGSTTEAFF. CDR3 DNA: TGTGCCAGCAGCTTAGGTCAGGGATCTACCACTGAAGCTTTCTTT. The whole variable domain, filled in from reference TRBV11-2 and TRBJ1-1, reads EAGVAQSPRYKIIEKRQSVAFWCNPISGHATLYWYQQILGQGPKLLIQFQNNGVVDDSQLPKDRFSAERLKGVDSTLKIQPAKLEDSAVYLCASSLGQGSTTEAFFGQGTRLTVV.

The chain has TRBV5-1 and TRBJ2-1; D perhaps matches TRBD1 (5 bases). The CDR3 covers 14 residues. Germline values: CDR1 SGHRS, CDR2 YFSETQ. V lost 0 bases to trimming and J lost 4 bases, with 8 bases between them. As DNA, the CDR3 is TGCGCCAGCAGCTTGGGGGGCGAGTACAATGAGCAGTTCTTC. It is translated as CASSLGGEYNEQFF.

The CDR3 loop is CASSRQEGTNEKLFF. The CDR3 region has the DNA TGTGCCAGCAGCCGACAGGAGGGGACTAATGAAAAACTGTTTTTT. The V gene is TRBV6-6, the J gene TRBJ1-4; a weak D match, TRBD1 (6 bases). CDR3 length: 15 amino acids. Germline V gives CDR1 MNHNY, CDR2 SVGAGI (reference sequence). Trimming stripped 6 bases from V and 2 bases from J, with 13 bases between.

In this sample, this clone turned up once. The J gene is TRBJ1-3, the V gene TRBV7-8; 8 bases are shared with TRBD1. V dropped 5 bases and J dropped 3; count of bases not matched to a gene: 6. CDR1 and CDR2 from the germline V gene are SGHVS and FQNEAQ. The CDR3 has 15 amino acids. CDR3 nucleotide sequence: TGTGCCAGCAGCCTACAGGGGGGTGTTGGAAACACCATATATTTT. Translation gives CASSLQGGVGNTIYF.

V is TRBV4-1 and J is TRBJ2-1; 11 nucleotides agree with TRBD2. V shed 1 base, J shed 0 bases, and the junction held 14 bases outside the gene matches. Germline V gives CDR1 MGHRA, CDR2 YSYEKL. The CDR3 runs to 21 residues. In DNA, the CDR3 is TGCGCCAGCAGCCAAGGCCGGTTCGGGACTAGCGGTCGTCGCTCCTACAATGAGCAGTTCTTC. Amino acid sequence: CASSQGRFGTSGRRSYNEQFF.

The chain has TRBV4-1 and TRBJ2-5; TRBD2 agrees at 7 bases. The J segment lost 1 base and the V segment lost 4 bases, leaving 3 bases of the junction unmatched. CDR3 length equals 14 residues. Germline V gene data show CDR1 as MGHRA and CDR2 as YSYEKL. CDR3 in DNA: TGCGCCAGCAGCCTCCGGACTAGCCAAGAGACCCAGTACTTC. Protein: CASSLRTSQETQYF.